This entry lists 3 T cell receptor beta chains sequenced from one sample in a study of blood T cell repertoires in COVID-19. Profiling relied on immunoSEQ multiplex PCR, and the TCRdb table lists in-frame clones only, not all of them. The sample holds 70,000 to 90,000 clones, 88% seen once. The sequenced sample consisted of peripheral blood. Receptor source: a man over 45 with acute or convalescent COVID-19.

This sequence joins TRBV4-1 and TRBJ2-2; D is ambiguous. This CDR3 is 14 amino acids long. V lost 0 bases and J 6 bases, leaving 8 bases between the germline ends. Germline loops: CDR1 MGHRA, CDR2 YSYEKL. This chain's CDR3 is CASSQDPPAGELFF. The DNA for the CDR3 is TGCGCCAGCAGCCAAGATCCGCCGGCCGGGGAGCTGTTTTTT.

This clone came up once. J is TRBJ1-1 and V is TRBV3-1 (or the pseudogene TRBV3-2), with 7 nucleotides matching TRBD1. Per germline, CDR1 LGHDT and CDR2 YNNKEL (reference sequence). The CDR3 extends over 14 amino acids. The V gene end was trimmed by 2 bases and the J gene end by 6 bases; junction bases not matched to a gene: 6. The CDR3 region is CASSQTGVSAEAFF. CDR3 nucleotide sequence: TGTGCCAGCAGCCAAACAGGGGTTTCGGCTGAAGCTTTCTTT.

The chain links TRBV5-1 to TRBJ2-5; 10 bases fit TRBD1. The germline CDR1 and CDR2 sequences are SGHRS and YFSETQ. This CDR3 is 16 amino acids long. V lost 3 bases to trimming and J lost 2 bases; unmatched junction nucleotides: 7. Here the CDR3 reads CASSSLTGGIQETQYF. CDR3 nucleotides: TGCGCCAGCAGCTCGCTGACAGGGGGCATACAAGAGACCCAGTACTTC.